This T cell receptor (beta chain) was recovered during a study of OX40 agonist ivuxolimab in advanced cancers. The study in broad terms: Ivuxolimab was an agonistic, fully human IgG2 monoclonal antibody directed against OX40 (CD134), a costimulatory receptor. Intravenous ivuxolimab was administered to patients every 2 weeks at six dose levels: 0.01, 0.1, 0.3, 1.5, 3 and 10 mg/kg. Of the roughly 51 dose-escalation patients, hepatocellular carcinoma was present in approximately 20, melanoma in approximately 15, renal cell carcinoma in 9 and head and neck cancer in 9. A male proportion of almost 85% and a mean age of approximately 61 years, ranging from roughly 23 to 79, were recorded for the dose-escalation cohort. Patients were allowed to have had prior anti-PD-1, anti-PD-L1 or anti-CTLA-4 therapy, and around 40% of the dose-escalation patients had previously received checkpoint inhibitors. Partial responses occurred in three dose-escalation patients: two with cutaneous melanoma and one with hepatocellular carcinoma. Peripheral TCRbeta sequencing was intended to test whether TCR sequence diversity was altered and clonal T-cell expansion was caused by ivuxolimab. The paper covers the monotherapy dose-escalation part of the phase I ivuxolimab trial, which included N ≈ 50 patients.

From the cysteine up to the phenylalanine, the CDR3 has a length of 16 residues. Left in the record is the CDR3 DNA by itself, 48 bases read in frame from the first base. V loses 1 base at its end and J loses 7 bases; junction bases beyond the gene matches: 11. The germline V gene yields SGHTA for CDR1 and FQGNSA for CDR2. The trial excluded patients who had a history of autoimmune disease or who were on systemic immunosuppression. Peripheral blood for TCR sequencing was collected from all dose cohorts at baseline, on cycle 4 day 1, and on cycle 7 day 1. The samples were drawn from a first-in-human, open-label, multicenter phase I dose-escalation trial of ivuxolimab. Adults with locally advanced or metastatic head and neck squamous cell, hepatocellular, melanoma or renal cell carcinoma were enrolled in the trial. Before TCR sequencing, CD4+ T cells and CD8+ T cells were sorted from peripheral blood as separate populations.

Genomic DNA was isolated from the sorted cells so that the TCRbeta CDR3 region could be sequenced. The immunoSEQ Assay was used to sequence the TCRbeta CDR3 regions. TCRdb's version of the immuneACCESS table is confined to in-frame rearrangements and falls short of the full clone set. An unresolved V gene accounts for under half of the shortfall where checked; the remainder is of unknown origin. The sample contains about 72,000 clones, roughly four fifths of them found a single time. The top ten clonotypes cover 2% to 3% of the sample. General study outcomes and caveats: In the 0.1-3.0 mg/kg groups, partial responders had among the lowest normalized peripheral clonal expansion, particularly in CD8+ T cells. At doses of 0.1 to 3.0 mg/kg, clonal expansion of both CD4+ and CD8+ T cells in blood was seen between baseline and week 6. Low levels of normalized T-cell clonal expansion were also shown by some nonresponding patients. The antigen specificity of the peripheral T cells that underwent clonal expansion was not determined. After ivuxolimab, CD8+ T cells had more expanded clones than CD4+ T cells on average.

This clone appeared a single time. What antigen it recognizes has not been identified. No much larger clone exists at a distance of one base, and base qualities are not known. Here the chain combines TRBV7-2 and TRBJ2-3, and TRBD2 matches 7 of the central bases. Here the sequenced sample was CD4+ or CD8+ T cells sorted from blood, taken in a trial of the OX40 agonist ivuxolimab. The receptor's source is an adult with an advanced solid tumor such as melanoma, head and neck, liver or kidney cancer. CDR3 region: CASSLVPAGTLNTQYF. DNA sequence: TGTGCCAGCAGCTTAGTCCCAGCGGGAACACTCAATACGCAGTATTTT.